This T cell receptor (beta chain) was sequenced during a study of cytotoxic CD8 clonotypes in ibrutinib-treated CLL (TCRdb year 2021). For the study in its entirety: The cohort had over ten relapsed/refractory and some 15 treatment-naive patients; 17 were IGHV unmutated. Partial responses were observed in some 24 patients and complete responses in 2; after a median follow-up of 68 months, remission was maintained in approximately 14 patients and progression was observed in about twelve. Samples at response were collected after a median of 12 months of treatment, with a range of about 6 to 36 months. On average, each sample yielded 255,043 productive templates and tens of thousands of productive rearrangements. Longitudinal samples were obtainable from about 30% of the roughly 86 participants in the trial. Cryopreserved peripheral blood mononuclear cells were obtained prior to treatment, at the time of response, and at either disease progression or sustained remission. Every remission and progressive disease sample was obtained while ibrutinib was still being received by the patients.

Here is what the overall study found, with its caveats: Sustained-remission and progressing patients did not have matched sampling times, and lymph node repertoires were not examined. Clonality increased at ibrutinib response, stayed stable in sustained remission, and fell back toward baseline at progression. Public clonotypes were rare and either contracted or stayed stable during treatment, and the rise in clonality at ibrutinib response reflected the expansion of private clonotypes. Baseline clonality was found to be higher than that of age-matched healthy donors and was strongly correlated with circulating CD8+ T-cell counts.

The germline V gene specifies SQVTM as CDR1 and ANQGSEA as CDR2. V loses 6 bases of germline sequence and J loses 4 bases, and the interval between the two ends is 19 bases. Inclusive of the bounding cysteine and phenylalanine, the CDR3 is 14 residues long. The DNA shown is the 42-base CDR3, in frame from base 1. The meaning of the sample's time point label: progressive disease on ibrutinib. For TCR beta library preparation, roughly 2.2 micrograms of genomic DNA were isolated from cryopreserved PBMCs. Longitudinal blood samples from CLL patients on ibrutinib monotherapy were analyzed using high-throughput TCR beta sequencing. The patients were enrolled in a single-center, open-label phase 2 trial of ibrutinib monotherapy. Worth noting for this clone: Its antigen remains unidentified. The sample holds no much larger clone one base away, and base qualities are not on file.

The goal of deep resolution MiSeq sequencing was a depth between 1 in 1 million and 1 in 200,000 T cells, and coverage averaged 10x per clonotype. TCR beta libraries were generated with the immunoSEQ hsTCRB Kit. As for the authors' bioinformatics: ImmunoSEQ Data Assistant and ImmunoSEQ Analyzer were used for data analysis, and V, D and J genes were assigned according to IMGT definitions. Clonality, which ranges from 0 to 1, was calculated as one minus the normalized Shannon entropy of productive rearrangement frequencies. Only overrepresented clonotypes making up at least 0.05% of each patient's repertoire were included in the public clonotype analysis. Repertoires from about a dozen age-matched healthy donors in immuneACCESS were used as clonality controls. TCRdb took over this immuneACCESS table, retaining in-frame rearrangements with V and J assigned. Such tables are incomplete; in checked studies, under half of the missing clones stem from an unresolved V gene, and the remainder is unexplained. That table supplies the V and J calls and clone size; D and trimming were determined from the DNA. This sample is represented by nearly 300,000 clones; roughly 76% of them were singletons. Together, the top ten hold about 5.3% of the sample.

This material consisted of PBMCs, taken at disease progression, from a patient treated with ibrutinib. The chain was built from TRBV29-1 and TRBJ2-7, with the D gene not clear enough to name. The sequence derives from a human donor with chronic lymphocytic leukemia. The DNA sequence follows: TGCAGCGTCCTCAGGACGGTTCCCCCATACGAGCAGTACTTC. Its protein product is CSVLRTVPPYEQYF.